This T cell receptor (beta chain) was identified in a study of T-cell memory formation after mild COVID-19. Study in general: Clustering of TCRs was largely donor specific.

The trim removed 6 bases at V and 3 bases at J, leaving 5 bases unmatched. CDR3 size: 15 residues. Whole-study results and caveats: Clones shrinking from day 15 to 85 showed even CD4/CD8 mixes; later expanders tilted CD4+. Detection of some responders pre-infection suggested pre-existing cross-reactive memory T cells participated.

cDNA libraries for TCR alpha and TCR beta, carrying sample barcodes and UMIs, came from 5'RACE with constant-segment primers. Each CDR3 protein is one row after TCRdb ran MiXCR on the 5' RACE reads. The sample includes fewer than 500,000 distinct CDR3 sequences, roughly 25% of them seen just once. To note about this clonotype: Its antigen is not identified.

Sequenced material: PBMCs or a T cell subset sorted from them (not recorded which). The clonotype was recovered from an adult woman who had mild COVID-19 (a few samples of this study predate the infection). Cell type and time point are not known. The rearrangement links TRBV12-3 or TRBV12-4 to TRBJ2-1, with 10 bases identical to TRBD2. The CDR3 nucleotides are TGTGCCAGCAGAAGAGCGGGGGGGCTCTACAATGAGCAGTTCTTC. This sequence encodes CASRRAGGLYNEQFF.